This entry features one T cell receptor (beta chain) sequence. The sample is drawn from a study of blood T cell repertoires in COVID-19. The CDR3 is 13 amino acids. V lost 6 bases to trimming and J lost 5 bases, with 10 bases between them. This table comes from immunoSEQ multiplex PCR, and its TCRdb copy is limited to in-frame clones, with some not included. The data hold 45,000 to 65,000 clones, with around 81% observed a single time. Sequenced: peripheral blood. This sequence was found in a man between 65 and 80 years old with active COVID-19. This sequence joins TRBV12-3 or TRBV12-4 and TRBJ2-2; unclear D gene. CDR3 sequence (DNA): TGTGCCAGCAGCCTCGAGTATACCGGGGAGCTGTTTTTT. It yields the protein CASSLEYTGELFF.